The rows below give T cell receptor beta chains drawn from one sample of a study of T cells in tuberculosis. Sequencing used immunoSEQ multiplex PCR; TCRdb keeps in-frame clones, though not all of them. Of over 25,000 clones listed, about 92% are singletons. The source was PBMCs, collected at tuberculosis diagnosis. Receptors originate from an adult with tuberculosis. CDR3s include the opening cysteine and the closing phenylalanine or tryptophan. Fields, in order: CDR3 length, J gene, V gene, D gene, clone size, CDR3 DNA, CDR3 protein. D genes are given only for firm matches. Size is stated for part of the rows, as once, few or many counts, or as a class when the clone is expanded.

cdr3_length: 14; j_call: TRBJ2-7; v_call: TRBV27; d_call: TRBD2; clone_size: NA; cdr3_nt: TGTGCCAGCAGCAAGACCGGGACTAGCTACGAGCAGTACTTC; cdr3_aa: CASSKTGTSYEQYF
cdr3_length: 14; j_call: TRBJ2-1; v_call: TRBV7-2; d_call: NA; clone_size: NA; cdr3_nt: TGTGCCAGCAGCTTAGGCGGGACTCCATCCCCGCAGTTCTTC; cdr3_aa: CASSLGGTPSPQFF
cdr3_length: 16; j_call: TRBJ2-3; v_call: TRBV6-5; d_call: TRBD2; clone_size: NA; cdr3_nt: TGTGCCAGCAGTTACGGGACTAGCGGGGTCACAGATACGCAGTATTTT; cdr3_aa: CASSYGTSGVTDTQYF
cdr3_length: 17; j_call: TRBJ2-4; v_call: TRBV10-1; d_call: NA; clone_size: NA; cdr3_nt: TGCGCCAGCAGTGAGTCATTAGGGGATCGTGCCAAAAACATTCAGTACTTC; cdr3_aa: CASSESLGDRAKNIQYF
cdr3_length: 13; j_call: TRBJ2-5; v_call: TRBV11-2; d_call: NA; clone_size: NA; cdr3_nt: TGTGCCAGCGCGGGGTGGGGAGCAGAGACCCAGTACTTC; cdr3_aa: CASAGWGAETQYF
cdr3_length: 17; j_call: TRBJ2-5; v_call: TRBV5-1; d_call: TRBD2; clone_size: NA; cdr3_nt: TGCGCCAGCAGCTTGGGCGGACTAGCGGGAGGGCCGGAGACCCAGTACTTC; cdr3_aa: CASSLGGLAGGPETQYF
cdr3_length: 16; j_call: TRBJ2-6; v_call: TRBV5-1; d_call: TRBD1; clone_size: NA; cdr3_nt: TGCGCCAGCAGCGCAGGGGGTTCACCTGGGGCCAACGTCCTGACTTTC; cdr3_aa: CASSAGGSPGANVLTF
cdr3_length: 15; j_call: TRBJ2-7; v_call: TRBV9; d_call: TRBD2; clone_size: once; cdr3_nt: TGTGCCAGCAGCTCGAGGACTAGCGGGGGGGCCGAGCAGTACTTC; cdr3_aa: CASSSRTSGGAEQYF
cdr3_length: 14; j_call: TRBJ2-5; v_call: TRBV27; d_call: TRBD1; clone_size: NA; cdr3_nt: TGTGCCAGCAGTCCAGGACAGGATCGAGAGACCCAGTACTTC; cdr3_aa: CASSPGQDRETQYF
cdr3_length: 20; j_call: TRBJ2-6; v_call: TRBV4-3; d_call: TRBD2; clone_size: NA; cdr3_nt: TGCGCCAGCAGCCATGAGTTAGGACTAGTGCTGCCGACTGGGGCCAACGTCCTGACTTTC; cdr3_aa: CASSHELGLVLPTGANVLTF
cdr3_length: 13; j_call: TRBJ2-7; v_call: TRBV2; d_call: NA; clone_size: NA; cdr3_nt: TGTGCCAGCTTTGACTTCCTATCCTACGAGCAGTACTTC; cdr3_aa: CASFDFLSYEQYF
cdr3_length: 15; j_call: TRBJ1-3; v_call: TRBV14; d_call: TRBD1; clone_size: NA; cdr3_nt: TGTGCCAGCAGCCGACAGGGGGCGCGAGGAAACACCATATATTTT; cdr3_aa: CASSRQGARGNTIYF
cdr3_length: 14; j_call: TRBJ2-7; v_call: TRBV12-2; d_call: NA; clone_size: NA; cdr3_nt: TGTGCAAGTCGCCCTCGACAGGGGGCACGTGAGCAGTACTTC; cdr3_aa: CASRPRQGAREQYF
cdr3_length: 15; j_call: TRBJ2-1; v_call: TRBV7-3; d_call: NA; clone_size: NA; cdr3_nt: TGTGCCAGCAGCTTAAAGTGGGGGCCGTACAATGAGCAGTTCTTC; cdr3_aa: CASSLKWGPYNEQFF
cdr3_length: 14; j_call: TRBJ1-5; v_call: TRBV19; d_call: NA; clone_size: NA; cdr3_nt: TGTGCCAGTAAGGGGACTCGACAAAATCAGCCCCAGCATTTT; cdr3_aa: CASKGTRQNQPQHF
cdr3_length: 21; j_call: TRBJ2-2; v_call: TRBV5-1; d_call: TRBD2; clone_size: once; cdr3_nt: TGCGCCAGCAGCCCGCGGGGGACAGAAGGACTAGCGGGAGGGAACACCGGGGAGCTGTTTTTT; cdr3_aa: CASSPRGTEGLAGGNTGELFF
cdr3_length: 16; j_call: TRBJ2-5; v_call: TRBV5-1; d_call: NA; clone_size: NA; cdr3_nt: TGCGCCAGCAGCTTGGGGGAGTTTAAAGCCCAAGAGACCCAGTACTTC; cdr3_aa: CASSLGEFKAQETQYF
cdr3_length: 16; j_call: TRBJ2-7; v_call: TRBV14; d_call: TRBD2; clone_size: NA; cdr3_nt: TGTGCCAGCAGCCGTTCGGGACTAGCGGGTTCCTACGAGCAGTACTTC; cdr3_aa: CASSRSGLAGSYEQYF
cdr3_length: 15; j_call: TRBJ2-7; v_call: TRBV11-2; d_call: TRBD2; clone_size: once; cdr3_nt: TGTGCCAGCAGCCCCCTAGCGGGGAACTCCTACGAGCAGTACTTC; cdr3_aa: CASSPLAGNSYEQYF
cdr3_length: 13; j_call: TRBJ2-7; v_call: TRBV19; d_call: NA; clone_size: NA; cdr3_nt: TGTGCCAGTAGTAGCCACCAGTCCTACGAGCAGTACTTC; cdr3_aa: CASSSHQSYEQYF
cdr3_length: 15; j_call: TRBJ2-2; v_call: TRBV18; d_call: NA; clone_size: NA; cdr3_nt: TGTGCCAGCTCACAATCCCGGGGGAACACCGGGGAGCTGTTTTTT; cdr3_aa: CASSQSRGNTGELFF
cdr3_length: 14; j_call: TRBJ1-2; v_call: TRBV7-9; d_call: NA; clone_size: NA; cdr3_nt: TGTGCCAGCAGCCCCCCGGGGGGGAACTATGGCTACACCTTC; cdr3_aa: CASSPPGGNYGYTF
cdr3_length: 13; j_call: TRBJ1-2; v_call: TRBV5-1; d_call: NA; clone_size: once; cdr3_nt: TGCGCCAGCAGCCTGGAACAAGGGGTTGGCTACACCTTC; cdr3_aa: CASSLEQGVGYTF
cdr3_length: 13; j_call: TRBJ2-7; v_call: TRBV18; d_call: TRBD1; clone_size: NA; cdr3_nt: TGTGCCAGCTCCCCGGGACAGGGGGTCGAGCAGTACTTC; cdr3_aa: CASSPGQGVEQYF
cdr3_length: 17; j_call: TRBJ1-3; v_call: TRBV9; d_call: NA; clone_size: NA; cdr3_nt: TGTGCCAGCAGCGTAGGCAGGGACGGGGGCTCTGGAAACACCATATATTTT; cdr3_aa: CASSVGRDGGSGNTIYF
cdr3_length: 17; j_call: TRBJ2-5; v_call: TRBV19; d_call: NA; clone_size: NA; cdr3_nt: TGTGCCAGTAGTCCACAGCAGGGTTTCGGGCGGTCAGAGACCCAGTACTTC; cdr3_aa: CASSPQQGFGRSETQYF
cdr3_length: 15; j_call: TRBJ2-7; v_call: TRBV27; d_call: NA; clone_size: NA; cdr3_nt: TGTGCCACCTTGCCAACCACCGGGAGATTGGGCGAGCAGTACTTC; cdr3_aa: CATLPTTGRLGEQYF
cdr3_length: 15; j_call: TRBJ2-1; v_call: TRBV9; d_call: TRBD2; clone_size: NA; cdr3_nt: TGTGCCAGCAGCGTACGCCTAGCGGGAGCAAATGAGCAGTTCTTC; cdr3_aa: CASSVRLAGANEQFF
cdr3_length: 15; j_call: TRBJ2-7; v_call: TRBV9; d_call: TRBD1; clone_size: NA; cdr3_nt: TGTGCCAGCAGCGCCCGAGGACAGGGGAGGTACGAGCAGTACTTC; cdr3_aa: CASSARGQGRYEQYF
cdr3_length: 14; j_call: TRBJ1-1; v_call: TRBV10-3; d_call: TRBD1; clone_size: NA; cdr3_nt: TGTGCCATCAGTGAGGGGGACAGGAACACTGAAGCTTTCTTT; cdr3_aa: CAISEGDRNTEAFF
cdr3_length: 15; j_call: TRBJ2-7; v_call: TRBV9; d_call: TRBD2; clone_size: NA; cdr3_nt: TGTGCCAGCACCCTACTAGCGGGGGAGTGGTACGAGCAGTACTTC; cdr3_aa: CASTLLAGEWYEQYF
cdr3_length: 13; j_call: TRBJ1-1; v_call: TRBV27; d_call: NA; clone_size: NA; cdr3_nt: TGTGCCAGCAGTTATTCGGGGTACACTGAAGCTTTCTTT; cdr3_aa: CASSYSGYTEAFF
cdr3_length: 14; j_call: TRBJ1-5; v_call: TRBV7-2; d_call: NA; clone_size: NA; cdr3_nt: TGTGCCAGCAGCTTAGTTCAGGGATTTCAGCCCCAGCATTTT; cdr3_aa: CASSLVQGFQPQHF
cdr3_length: 13; j_call: TRBJ1-1; v_call: TRBV9; d_call: TRBD1; clone_size: NA; cdr3_nt: TGTGCCAGCAGCGTCTGGGGGGACAGTGAAGCTTTCTTT; cdr3_aa: CASSVWGDSEAFF
cdr3_length: 14; j_call: TRBJ2-7; v_call: TRBV19; d_call: TRBD1; clone_size: NA; cdr3_nt: TGTGCCAGCCGGACAGGGGACCTTACGGGCGAGCAGTACTTC; cdr3_aa: CASRTGDLTGEQYF
cdr3_length: 15; j_call: TRBJ2-7; v_call: TRBV6-1; d_call: TRBD2; clone_size: NA; cdr3_nt: TGTGCCAGCAGTGAAGGAACTAGCGGAGCCTACGAGCAGTACTTC; cdr3_aa: CASSEGTSGAYEQYF
cdr3_length: 13; j_call: TRBJ1-1; v_call: TRBV18; d_call: NA; clone_size: NA; cdr3_nt: TGTGCCAGCTCCCAGTACAGGGACACTGAAGCTTTCTTT; cdr3_aa: CASSQYRDTEAFF
cdr3_length: 16; j_call: TRBJ2-7; v_call: TRBV15; d_call: NA; clone_size: NA; cdr3_nt: TGTGCCACCAGCAGCCCAGGGACATCGGCCCCCTACGAGCAGTACTTC; cdr3_aa: CATSSPGTSAPYEQYF
cdr3_length: 11; j_call: TRBJ1-4; v_call: TRBV2; d_call: NA; clone_size: NA; cdr3_nt: TGTGCCTGCAGAACAGGAGAAAAACTGTTTTTT; cdr3_aa: CACRTGEKLFF
cdr3_length: 15; j_call: TRBJ2-7; v_call: TRBV11-2; d_call: TRBD2; clone_size: NA; cdr3_nt: TGTGCCAGCAGCTTAAGCCAGGGACTAGCCTACGAGCAGTACTTC; cdr3_aa: CASSLSQGLAYEQYF
cdr3_length: 17; j_call: TRBJ2-3; v_call: TRBV11-2; d_call: TRBD2; clone_size: NA; cdr3_nt: TGTGCCAGCAGCTTGATCACTAGCGGGGGGGCGGCAGATACGCAGTATTTT; cdr3_aa: CASSLITSGGAADTQYF
cdr3_length: 15; j_call: TRBJ1-6; v_call: TRBV5-1; d_call: NA; clone_size: NA; cdr3_nt: TGCGCCAGCAGCTTGGGACAGGTGTATAATTCACCCCTCCACTTT; cdr3_aa: CASSLGQVYNSPLHF
cdr3_length: 16; j_call: TRBJ2-1; v_call: TRBV5-1; d_call: TRBD1; clone_size: NA; cdr3_nt: TGCGCCAGCAGCTGGTCCACTGGACAGGGACACAATGAGCAGTTCTTC; cdr3_aa: CASSWSTGQGHNEQFF